This T cell receptor (beta chain) is drawn from a study of beta chain features in type 1 diabetes. Study-wide results and limits: Patients with Type 1 diabetes showed moderately but significantly shorter TCRB CDR3s in all four CD4+ subsets. Within patients, naive, central memory and Treg TCRB repertoires seemed more similar than within healthy donors.

There are a few counts of this clone. The antigen remains unidentified. Reverse transcribing all isolated RNA meant expressed TCRB transcripts were sequenced. Naive, central memory and regulatory T cell samples averaged roughly 3.5 million immunoSEQ reads each. Sequencing used immunoSEQ multiplex PCR; TCRdb keeps in-frame clones, though not all of them. The sample consists of 250,000 or so clones, approximately 15% of them appearing once. CDR1 and CDR2 (germline): ENHRY, SYGVKD. The CDR3 spans 13 residues. V trimming: 11 bases; J trimming: 3 bases; junction bases outside the gene matches: 3. Specimen: naive CD4+ T cells from blood. The genes are TRBV10-3 and TRBJ2-1; TRBD2 agrees at 11 bases. This TCR was recovered from a man under 40 with type 1 diabetes. The CDR3 DNA follows: TGTGCCGGCGGGACTAGCGGCTACAATGAGCAGTTCTTC. Its translation: CAGGTSGYNEQFF.